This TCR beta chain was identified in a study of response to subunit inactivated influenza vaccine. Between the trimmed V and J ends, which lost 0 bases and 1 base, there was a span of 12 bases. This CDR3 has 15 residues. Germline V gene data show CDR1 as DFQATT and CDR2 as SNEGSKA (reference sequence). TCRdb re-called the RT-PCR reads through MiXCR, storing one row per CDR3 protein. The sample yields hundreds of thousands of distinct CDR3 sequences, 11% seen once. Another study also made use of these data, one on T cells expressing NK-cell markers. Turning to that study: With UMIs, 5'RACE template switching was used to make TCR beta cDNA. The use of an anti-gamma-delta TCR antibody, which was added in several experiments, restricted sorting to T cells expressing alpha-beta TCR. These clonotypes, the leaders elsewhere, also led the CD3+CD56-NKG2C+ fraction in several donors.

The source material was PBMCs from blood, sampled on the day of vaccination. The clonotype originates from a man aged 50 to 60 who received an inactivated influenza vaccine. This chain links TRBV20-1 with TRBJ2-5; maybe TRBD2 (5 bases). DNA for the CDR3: TGCAGTGCTAGAGATGATCGGGGTCCCCAAGAGACCCAGTACTTC. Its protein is CSARDDRGPQETQYF.